This TCR beta chain was identified during a study of OX40 agonist ivuxolimab in advanced cancers. Generated by immunoSEQ multiplex PCR, the TCRdb table keeps only in-frame clones and is missing some. This table holds 70,000 to 80,000 clones, about 88% found once. The V segment lost 6 bases and the J segment 3 bases; nucleotides outside the gene matches: 5. Germline values: CDR1 KGHSH, CDR2 LQKENI. The length of the CDR3 is 14 residues. The rearrangement joins TRBV18 to TRBJ1-3; 7 bases map to TRBD1. The TCR sequence derives from an adult with an advanced solid tumor such as melanoma, head and neck, liver or kidney cancer. This specimen consisted of CD4+ or CD8+ T cells sorted from blood, obtained in a trial of the OX40 agonist ivuxolimab. In nucleotides, the CDR3 is TGTGCCAGCTCGCTCGACAGGGTTGGAAACACCATATATTTT. Its translation: CASSLDRVGNTIYF.